A single sample is the source of the 30 T cell receptor beta chains below, sequenced in a study of blood T cells in healthy people across ages. The second PCR ran about 6 to 11 cycles with a sample-barcoded 5' primer and J-beta primers. Using its own MiXCR run on the 5' RACE reads, TCRdb lists one record per CDR3 protein. Seen here are roughly 900,000 distinct CDR3 sequences, 29% observed once, and the top ten hold approximately 15%. Sequencing was done on a sample of blood. The receptors originated from a woman at least 80 years old in good health.

The rearrangement links TRBV7-6 to TRBJ1-6, with no clear D. With 2 bases removed from V and 10 bases from J, the gap between germline ends came to 9 bases. CDR1 and CDR2 from the germline V gene are SGHVS and FNYEAQ. The length of the CDR3 is 13 residues. Here the CDR3 reads CASSLNPTSPLHF. The CDR3 coding sequence is TGTGCCAGCAGCTTAAACCCGACCTCACCCCTCCACTTT.

Many counts were recorded for this clonotype. A read error is possible here, since a much larger clone lies one base away. The chain couples TRBV29-1 to TRBJ2-5, with D possibly TRBD1 on 6 matching bases. Germline CDR1 reads SQVTM; CDR2 reads ANQGSEA. The CDR3 contains 14 residues. Between the trimmed V and J ends, which lost 4 bases and 11 bases, there was a span of 23 bases. The CDR3 here is CSVVVPGGRNEQYF. The CDR3 DNA sequence: TGCAGCGTTGTAGTACCTGGGGGCAGGAATGAGCAGTACTTC.

This chain links TRBV20-1 with TRBJ2-1, with D tentatively TRBD1 or TRBD2 (5 bases each). Looked up from germline, CDR1 is DFQATT and CDR2 is SNEGSKA (reference sequence). The CDR3 runs to 18 residues. V dropped 2 bases and J dropped 10 bases, with 30 bases sitting between them. The CDR3 is CSARPRGDEGQRSYEQFF. Here the CDR3 DNA reads TGCAGTGCTAGACCCCGAGGGGACGAGGGGCAAAGGTCCTACGAGCAGTTCTTC.

This clonotype has a handful of counts. The chain uses TRBV6-5 and TRBJ1-5; D might be TRBD1 (5 bases). V lost 6 bases and J 5 bases, leaving 11 bases between the germline ends. Looked up from germline, CDR1 is MNHEY and CDR2 is SVGAGI. CDR3 length: 13 amino acids. The CDR3 region is CASSQGADQPQHF. The CDR3 DNA is TGTGCCAGCAGCCAAGGGGCCGATCAGCCCCAGCATTTT.

This clonotype was counted only a few times. The J gene is TRBJ1-1, the V gene TRBV25-1; D ambiguous. The germline gives CDR1 MGHDK, CDR2 SYGVNS. CDR3 size: 14 residues. Trimming removed 4 bases at V and 3 bases at J, with 12 bases between. This CDR3 is CASSADGLYTEAFF. The CDR3 bases are TGTGCCAGCAGTGCAGATGGATTGTACACTGAAGCTTTCTTT.

Notes on this clonotype: One base away lies a much larger clone, so this may be a sequencing read error. This chain joins TRBV6-2 or TRBV6-3 and TRBJ1-5; 7 nucleotides agree with TRBD1. In germline, CDR1 is MNHEY, CDR2 SVGEGT. CDR3 length: 14 residues. The V gene end was trimmed by 6 bases and the J gene end by 7 bases; junction bases not matched to a gene: 9. CDR3 region: CASSDRVRTQPQHF. Here the CDR3 DNA reads TGTGCCAGCAGCGACAGGGTGAGGACACAGCCCCAGCATTTT.

This clonotype came up once. This could be a read error, since a much larger clone is one nucleotide away. The rearrangement joins TRBV5-1 to TRBJ2-5; tentatively, D is TRBD1 (6 bases). Trimming removed 4 bases from V and 1 base from J, with 11 bases in between. The CDR3 length is 14 residues. Germline values: CDR1 SGHRS, CDR2 YFSETQ. The CDR3 bases are TGCGCCAGCAGCCCGGGACACGCCCAAGAGACCCAGTACTTC. Protein: CASSPGHAQETQYF.

Note on this clonotype: This may be a read error, as it is one base from a much larger clone. This CDR3 is missing its conserved last phenylalanine or tryptophan, likely due to a read error. The V gene is TRBV12-3 or TRBV12-4, the J gene TRBJ2-1; 11 positions agree with TRBD2. The CDR3 has 17 residues. Trimming cost V 4 bases and J 5 bases; bases outside gene matches: 10. For the CDR3, the DNA is TGTGCCAGCAGTTGGGCTAGCGGGGGGACAAAGGACAATGAGCAGTTCGTC. Its protein is CASSWASGGTKDNEQFV.

In its sample, this clonotype was seen many times. The chain is built from TRBV12-3 or TRBV12-4 and TRBJ2-1; no definite D call. V lost 4 bases and J 4 bases, leaving 11 bases between the germline ends. The CDR3 is 14 amino acids. As DNA, the CDR3 is TGTGCCAGCAGTTCCCTAGGACCGTACAATGAGCAGTTCTTC. Translation gives CASSSLGPYNEQFF.

A note on this clonotype: Given a much more abundant clone one base away, this may be a read error. The rearrangement links TRBV12-3 or TRBV12-4 to TRBJ2-1; D is unclear. V lost 3 bases to trimming and J lost 5 bases, with 14 bases between them. The CDR3 contains 15 residues. The CDR3 DNA reads TGTGCCAGCAGTTTGGCCCTTACGACCAACAATGAGCAGTTCTTC. This sequence encodes CASSLALTTNNEQFF.

The sample holds many counts of this clonotype. V usage is TRBV3-1 and J usage is TRBJ1-5; D is possibly TRBD1 (5 bases). The ends were cut back, 2 bases at V and 6 bases at J, with 8 bases in the middle. The CDR3 runs to 13 residues. The germline V gene has CDR1 LGHDT and CDR2 YNNKEL (reference sequence). This chain's CDR3 is CASSQLGGQPQHF. CDR3 nucleotide sequence: TGTGCCAGCAGCCAACTCGGGGGTCAGCCCCAGCATTTT.

The V call is TRBV5-1, the J call TRBJ2-1; 9 bases are a match to TRBD2. V lost 7 bases, J lost 8 bases, and 7 bases stayed unmatched. The CDR3 consists of 13 residues. Germline CDR1 SGHRS, CDR2 YFSETQ. CDR3 amino acids: CASRKREADEQFF. For the CDR3, the DNA is TGCGCCAGCCGGAAGCGGGAGGCTGATGAGCAGTTCTTC.

This clonotype was counted at least ten times. The chain joins TRBV5-1 to TRBJ2-3; D gene ambiguous. V lost 5 bases to trimming and J lost 2 bases, with 12 bases between them. This CDR3 has 14 amino acids. CDR1 SGHRS and CDR2 YFSETQ come from the germline V gene. The CDR3: CASSRAEVTDTQYF. The CDR3 coding sequence is TGCGCCAGCAGTAGGGCAGAAGTCACAGATACGCAGTATTTT. The whole variable domain, filled in from reference TRBV5-1 and TRBJ2-3, reads KAGVTQTPRYLIKTRGQQVTLSCSPISGHRSVSWYQQTPGQGLQFLFEYFSETQRNKGNFPGRFSGRQFSNSRSEMNVSTLELGDSALYLCASSRAEVTDTQYFGPGTRLTVL.

This clonotype has at least ten counts. This chain connects TRBV7-2 to TRBJ2-5; no reliable D call. The CDR3 contains 16 residues. Looked up from germline, CDR1 is SGHTA and CDR2 is FQGNSA. Deletions cut 4 bases from V and 4 bases from J, with 19 bases between. Here the CDR3 DNA reads TGTGCCAGCAGCTCTGAACCAGGTGGGATTGGAGAGACCCAGTACTTC. Amino acids: CASSSEPGGIGETQYF.

V gene TRBV18 combines with J gene TRBJ1-1; a possible D gene is TRBD1 (5 bases). In germline, CDR1 is KGHSH, CDR2 LQKENI. The CDR3 loop spans 15 amino acids. Trimming pared 5 bases from V and 0 bases from J, leaving 13 bases between. As DNA, the CDR3 is TGTGCCAGCTCATCTAAGGGGTTGATGAACACTGAAGCTTTCTTT. This codes for CASSSKGLMNTEAFF.

This clonotype has a count of ten or more. The chain employs TRBV12-3 or TRBV12-4 and TRBJ1-2; D uncertain. V was shortened by 6 bases and J by 5 bases, with 13 bases between the two germline ends. The length of the CDR3 is 13 residues. Here the CDR3 reads CASSLTATYGYTF. Written as DNA, the CDR3 is TGTGCCAGCAGCCTGACGGCAACTTATGGCTACACCTTC.

Ten or more counts support this clonotype. V is TRBV12-3 or TRBV12-4 and J is TRBJ2-5; possibly TRBD1 for D (5 bases). Trimming pared 3 bases from V and 2 bases from J, leaving 10 bases between. The CDR3 consists of 14 residues. CDR3 bases: TGTGCCAGCAGTTTTGGGGCGGTACAAGAGACCCAGTACTTC. It translates to CASSFGAVQETQYF.

In its sample, this clonotype was seen a few times. This rearrangement joins TRBV3-1 to TRBJ1-1, with D possibly matching TRBD1 (5 bases). The germline CDR1 and CDR2 sequences are LGHDT and YNNKEL (reference sequence). Between the trimmed V and J ends, which lost 6 bases and 4 bases, there was a span of 18 bases. CDR3 size: 15 residues. The CDR3 here is CASSKGWGSSTEAFF. The CDR3 nucleotides read TGTGCCAGCAGTAAAGGCTGGGGGTCTTCCACTGAAGCTTTCTTT.

This clonotype was detected ten times or more. The rearrangement uses TRBV7-2 and TRBJ2-7, with D uncertain. V dropped 5 bases and J dropped 3 bases, with 14 bases sitting between them. The CDR3 covers 14 residues. The germline CDR1 and CDR2 sequences are SGHTA and FQGNSA. This CDR3 is CASSVAFLVYEQYF. Here the CDR3 DNA reads TGTGCCAGCAGCGTCGCCTTCCTTGTCTACGAGCAGTACTTC.

This clonotype has just a few counts. The chain links TRBV20-1 to TRBJ1-5, with no clear D. Trimming removed 3 bases at V and 3 bases at J, with 15 bases between. This CDR3 comprises 15 residues. CDR1 is DFQATT, CDR2 SNEGSKA, per germline (reference sequence). In DNA form, the CDR3 reads TGCAGTGCTAGCGCCCTGGACCGTGACAATCAGCCCCAGCATTTT. Amino acids: CSASALDRDNQPQHF.

This clonotype was observed at least ten times. This rearrangement joins TRBV18 to TRBJ2-5; D is perhaps TRBD1 or TRBD2 (5 bases each). Germline CDR1 KGHSH, CDR2 LQKENI. Trimming removed 3 bases from V and 5 bases from J, with 19 bases in between. The CDR3 is 16 residues long. The CDR3 reads CASSPGRPGRGETQYF. CDR3 in DNA: TGTGCCAGCTCACCCGGTCGACCGGGACGTGGGGAGACCCAGTACTTC.

The chain employs TRBV20-1 and TRBJ2-6; the match to TRBD1 covers 8 bases. Trimming cost V 6 bases and J 0 bases; bases outside gene matches: 7. Germline values: CDR1 DFQATT, CDR2 SNEGSKA (reference sequence). The CDR3 sequence is 16 residues long. The CDR3 region has the DNA TGCAGTGCGAAGGGACAGGTATCCTCTGGGGCCAACGTCCTGACTTTC. This sequence encodes CSAKGQVSSGANVLTF.

The chain combines TRBV27 with TRBJ1-4; maybe TRBD1 (5 bases). Trimming shortened V by 6 bases and J by 10 bases, and 21 bases separated the two germline ends. Germline V gene sequence: CDR1 MNHEY, CDR2 SMNVEV (reference sequence). This CDR3 is 15 amino acids long. CDR3 protein: CASRAPGQGGGKLFF. The CDR3 nucleotides read TGTGCCAGCAGAGCACCGGGGCAGGGAGGCGGAAAACTGTTTTTT. Supplemented by reference TRBV27 and TRBJ1-4, the full variable domain reads EAQVTQNPRYLITVTGKKLTVTCSQNMNHEYMSWYRQDPGLGLRQIYYSMNVEVTDKGDVPEGYKVSRKEKRNFPLILESPSPNQTSLYFCASRAPGQGGGKLFFGSGTQLSVL.

This chain joins TRBV6-1 and TRBJ1-2, with D tentatively TRBD1 (6 bases). Trimming removed 4 bases at V and 4 bases at J, with 13 bases between. The germline V gene encodes CDR1 MNHNS and CDR2 SASEGT. This CDR3 is built from 14 residues. The CDR3 DNA is TGTGCCAGCAGTGGTGGGGACACCCTCTATGGCTACACCTTC. Protein: CASSGGDTLYGYTF.

Details on this clonotype: This may be a read error: a much more frequent sequence differs by one nucleotide. This chain joins TRBV5-1 and TRBJ2-6, with TRBD1 matching over 7 bases. The CDR3 runs to 16 residues. The germline gives CDR1 SGHRS, CDR2 YFSETQ. CDR3 in DNA: TGCGCCAGCAGCCCCCAAGGGGGCGAAGGGGCCAACGTCCGGACTTTC. Its protein product is CASSPQGGEGANVRTF.

This clonotype has at least ten counts. The J gene is TRBJ1-2, the V gene TRBV11-2, with 9 bases matching TRBD1. This CDR3 contains 17 residues. The germline V gene encodes CDR1 SGHAT and CDR2 FQNNGV. With 2 bases clipped from V and 3 bases from J, the junction kept 10 bases outside the gene matches. Written as DNA, the CDR3 is TGTGCCAGCAGCTTAACAGCCAGACAGGGGGTAGACTATGGCTACACCTTC. It specifies CASSLTARQGVDYGYTF.

This rearrangement joins TRBV2 to TRBJ1-2; D is uncertain. Germline V gene data show CDR1 as SNHLY and CDR2 as FYNNEI. Between the trimmed V and J ends, which lost 6 bases and 0 bases, there was a span of 8 bases. This CDR3 contains 13 residues. CDR3 in DNA: TGTGCCAGCAGGGAAACATCTAACTATGGCTACACCTTC. It is translated as CASRETSNYGYTF. Supplemented by reference TRBV2 and TRBJ1-2, the full variable domain reads EPEVTQTPSHQVTQMGQEVILRCVPISNHLYFYWYRQILGQKVEFLVSFYNNEISEKSEIFDDQFSVERPDGSNFTLKIRSTKLEDSAMYFCASRETSNYGYTFGSGTRLTVV.

Turning to this clonotype: A single base separates this from a much larger clone, so it may be a read error. This chain uses TRBV7-9 with TRBJ2-3, with D possibly matching TRBD1 (6 bases). The germline gives CDR1 SEHNR, CDR2 FQNEAQ (reference sequence). CDR3 size: 15 residues. The CDR3 sequence is CAGSLKGGGTDTQYF. CDR3 DNA sequence: TGTGCCGGCAGCTTAAAAGGGGGTGGGACGGATACGCAGTATTTT.

V gene TRBV10-3 combines with J gene TRBJ2-1; 7 nucleotides agree with TRBD2. This CDR3 has 13 residues. V gave up 8 bases and J gave up 3 bases; unmatched junction bases: 4. Germline loops: CDR1 ENHRY, CDR2 SYGVKD. This CDR3 is CAIGLADYNEQFF. The CDR3 region has the DNA TGTGCCATCGGGCTAGCGGACTACAATGAGCAGTTCTTC.

V usage is TRBV20-1 and J usage is TRBJ2-3, with 16 bases fitting TRBD2. CDR1 and CDR2 (germline): DFQATT, SNEGSKA (reference sequence). Trimming removed 2 bases from V and 3 bases from J; junction bases left unmatched: 11. The CDR3 is made up of 19 amino acids. CDR3 nucleotide sequence: TGCAGTGCTAGATCCCCACCGGGACTAGCGGGGGGGCGGACAGATACGCAGTATTTT. Encoded protein: CSARSPPGLAGGRTDTQYF.